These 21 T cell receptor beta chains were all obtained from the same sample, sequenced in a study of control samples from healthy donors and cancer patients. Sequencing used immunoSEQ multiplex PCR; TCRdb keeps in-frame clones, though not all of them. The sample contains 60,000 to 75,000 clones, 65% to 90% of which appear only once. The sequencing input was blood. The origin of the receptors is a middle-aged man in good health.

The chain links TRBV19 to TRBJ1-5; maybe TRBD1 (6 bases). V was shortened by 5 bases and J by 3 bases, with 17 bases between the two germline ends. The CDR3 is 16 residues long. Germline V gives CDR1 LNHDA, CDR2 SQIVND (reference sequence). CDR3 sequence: CASSSFSGALNQPQHF. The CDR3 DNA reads TGTGCCAGTAGTTCATTCTCAGGGGCACTCAATCAGCCCCAGCATTTT.

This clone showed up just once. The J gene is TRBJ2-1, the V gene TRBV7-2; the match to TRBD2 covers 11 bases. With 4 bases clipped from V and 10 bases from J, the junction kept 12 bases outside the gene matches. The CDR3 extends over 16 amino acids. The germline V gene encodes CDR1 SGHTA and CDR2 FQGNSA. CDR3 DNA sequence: TGTGCCAGCAGCTGGACTAGCGGGTCCACTCCGGGAGAGCAGTTCTTC. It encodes CASSWTSGSTPGEQFF. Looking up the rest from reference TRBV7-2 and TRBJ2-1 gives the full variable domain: GAGVSQSPSNKVTEKGKDVELRCDPISGHTALYWYRQSLGQGLEFLIYFQGNSAPDKSGLPSDRFSAERTGGSVSTLTIQRTQQEDSAVYLCASSWTSGSTPGEQFFGPGTRLTVL.

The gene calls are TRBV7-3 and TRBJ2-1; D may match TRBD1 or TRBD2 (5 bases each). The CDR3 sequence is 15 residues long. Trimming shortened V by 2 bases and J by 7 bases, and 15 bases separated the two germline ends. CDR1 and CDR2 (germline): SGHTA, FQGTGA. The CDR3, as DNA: TGTGCCAGCAGCTTAGCCCGGGACCCCCGTAATGAGCAGTTCTTC. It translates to CASSLARDPRNEQFF. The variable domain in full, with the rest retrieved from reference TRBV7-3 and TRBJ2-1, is GAGVSQTPSNKVTEKGKYVELRCDPISGHTALYWYRQSLGQGPEFLIYFQGTGAADDSGLPNDRFFAVRPEGSVSTLKIQRTERGDSAVYLCASSLARDPRNEQFFGPGTRLTVL.

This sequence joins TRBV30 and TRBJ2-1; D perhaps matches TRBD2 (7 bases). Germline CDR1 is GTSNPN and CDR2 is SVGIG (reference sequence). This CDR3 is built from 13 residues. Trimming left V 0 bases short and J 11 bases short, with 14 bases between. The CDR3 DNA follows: TGTGCCTGGAGTGTAGGGGGAGGGCCGAAGCAGTTCTTC. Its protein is CAWSVGGGPKQFF.

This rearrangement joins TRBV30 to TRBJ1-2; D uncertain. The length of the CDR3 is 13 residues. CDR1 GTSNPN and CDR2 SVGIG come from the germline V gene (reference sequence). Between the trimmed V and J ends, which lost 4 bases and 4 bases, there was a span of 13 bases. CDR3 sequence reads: CAWISGQIYGYTF. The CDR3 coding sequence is TGTGCCTGGATTAGCGGGCAGATCTATGGCTACACCTTC. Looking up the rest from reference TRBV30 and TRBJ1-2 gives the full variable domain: SQTIHQWPATLVQPVGSPLSLECTVEGTSNPNLYWYRQAAGRGLQLLFYSVGIGQISSEVPQNLSASRPQDRQFILSSKKLLLSDSGFYLCAWISGQIYGYTFGSGTRLTVV.

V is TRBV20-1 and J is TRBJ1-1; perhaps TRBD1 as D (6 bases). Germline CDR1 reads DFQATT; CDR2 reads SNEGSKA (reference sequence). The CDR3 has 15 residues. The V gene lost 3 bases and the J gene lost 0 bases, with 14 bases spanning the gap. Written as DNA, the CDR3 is TGCAGTGCTAGTCCCGGGGGCACGATGAACACTGAAGCTTTCTTT. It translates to CSASPGGTMNTEAFF.

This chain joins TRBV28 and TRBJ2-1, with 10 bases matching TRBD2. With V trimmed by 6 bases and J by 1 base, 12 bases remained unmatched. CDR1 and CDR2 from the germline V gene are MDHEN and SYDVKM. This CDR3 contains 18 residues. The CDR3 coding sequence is TGTGCCAGCAGCTCCCCTTCTAGCGGGAGATGGTCCTACAATGAGCAGTTCTTC. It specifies CASSSPSSGRWSYNEQFF.

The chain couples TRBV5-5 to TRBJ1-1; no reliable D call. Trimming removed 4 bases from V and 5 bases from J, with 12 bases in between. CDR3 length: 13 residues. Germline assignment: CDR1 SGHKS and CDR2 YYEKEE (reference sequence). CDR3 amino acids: CASSLRSGTEAFF. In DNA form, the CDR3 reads TGTGCCAGCAGCCTCCGCTCGGGAACTGAAGCTTTCTTT.

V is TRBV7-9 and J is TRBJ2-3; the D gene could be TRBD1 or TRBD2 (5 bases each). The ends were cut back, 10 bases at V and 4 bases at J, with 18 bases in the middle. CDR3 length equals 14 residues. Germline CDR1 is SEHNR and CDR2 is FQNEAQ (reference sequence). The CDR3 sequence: CAITGRGSADTQYF. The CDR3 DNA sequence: TGTGCCATTACAGGCCGGGGTTCGGCAGATACGCAGTATTTT.

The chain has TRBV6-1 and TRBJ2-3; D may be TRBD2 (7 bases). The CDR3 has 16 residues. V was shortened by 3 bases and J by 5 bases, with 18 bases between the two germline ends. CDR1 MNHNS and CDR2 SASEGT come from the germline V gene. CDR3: CASSDRRGARGDTQYF. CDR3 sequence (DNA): TGTGCCAGCAGTGACCGACGGGGGGCCAGGGGAGATACGCAGTATTTT.

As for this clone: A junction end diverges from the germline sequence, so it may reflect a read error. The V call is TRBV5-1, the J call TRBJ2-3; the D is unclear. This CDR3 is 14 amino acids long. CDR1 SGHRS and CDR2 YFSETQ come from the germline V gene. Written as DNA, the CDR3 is TGCGCCAGCACCTTGGGGTCTAGCACAGATACGCAGTATTTT. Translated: CASTLGSSTDTQYF.

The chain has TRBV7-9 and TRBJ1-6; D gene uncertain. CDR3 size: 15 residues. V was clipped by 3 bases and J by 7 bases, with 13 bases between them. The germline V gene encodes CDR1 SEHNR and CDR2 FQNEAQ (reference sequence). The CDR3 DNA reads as TGTGCCAGCAGCTTCTATTCAGTCCTGAATTCACCCCTCCACTTT. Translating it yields CASSFYSVLNSPLHF.

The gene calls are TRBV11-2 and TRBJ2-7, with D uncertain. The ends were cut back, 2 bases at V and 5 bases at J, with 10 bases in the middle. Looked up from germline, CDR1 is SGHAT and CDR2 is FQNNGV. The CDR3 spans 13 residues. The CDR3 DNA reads TGTGCCAGCAGCTTAAACAGTTTGAACGAGCAGTACTTC. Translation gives CASSLNSLNEQYF.

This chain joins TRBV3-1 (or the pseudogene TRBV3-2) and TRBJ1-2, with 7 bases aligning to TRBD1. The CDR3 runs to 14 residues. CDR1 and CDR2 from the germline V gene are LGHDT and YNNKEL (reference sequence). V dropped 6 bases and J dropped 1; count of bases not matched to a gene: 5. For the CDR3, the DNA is TGTGCCAGCAGTCCCGGGACAGATAACTATGGCTACACCTTC. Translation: CASSPGTDNYGYTF.

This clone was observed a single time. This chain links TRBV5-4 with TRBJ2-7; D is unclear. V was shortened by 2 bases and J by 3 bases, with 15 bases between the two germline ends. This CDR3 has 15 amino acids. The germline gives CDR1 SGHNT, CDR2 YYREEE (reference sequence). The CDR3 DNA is TGTGCCAGCAGCTTATGGGGTTCCCTCATCTACGAGCAGTACTTC. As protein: CASSLWGSLIYEQYF.

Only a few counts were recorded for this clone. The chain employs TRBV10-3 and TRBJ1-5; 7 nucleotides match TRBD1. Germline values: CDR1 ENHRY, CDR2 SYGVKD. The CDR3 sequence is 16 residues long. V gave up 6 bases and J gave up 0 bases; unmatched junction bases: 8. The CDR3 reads CAISVDRDHSNQPQHF. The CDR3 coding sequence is TGTGCCATCAGCGTAGACAGGGACCATAGCAATCAGCCCCAGCATTTT.

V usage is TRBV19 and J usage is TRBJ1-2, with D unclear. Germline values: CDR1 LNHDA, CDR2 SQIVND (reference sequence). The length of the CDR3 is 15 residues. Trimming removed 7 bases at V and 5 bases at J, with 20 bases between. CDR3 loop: CASTFLVQASYGYTF. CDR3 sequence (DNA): TGTGCCAGTACTTTTCTGGTCCAGGCCTCTTATGGCTACACCTTC.

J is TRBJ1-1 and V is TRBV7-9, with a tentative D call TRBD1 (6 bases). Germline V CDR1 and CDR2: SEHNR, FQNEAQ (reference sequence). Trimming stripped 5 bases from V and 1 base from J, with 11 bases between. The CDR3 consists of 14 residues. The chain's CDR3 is CASSPQGGNTEAFF. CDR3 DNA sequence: TGTGCCAGCAGCCCACAGGGTGGGAACACTGAAGCTTTCTTT.

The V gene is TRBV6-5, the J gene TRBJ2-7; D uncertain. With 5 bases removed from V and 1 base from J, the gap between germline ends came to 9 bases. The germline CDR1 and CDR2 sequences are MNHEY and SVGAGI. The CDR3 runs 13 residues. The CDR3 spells CASSKPGSYEQYF. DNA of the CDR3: TGTGCCAGCAGTAAACCGGGTTCCTACGAGCAGTACTTC.

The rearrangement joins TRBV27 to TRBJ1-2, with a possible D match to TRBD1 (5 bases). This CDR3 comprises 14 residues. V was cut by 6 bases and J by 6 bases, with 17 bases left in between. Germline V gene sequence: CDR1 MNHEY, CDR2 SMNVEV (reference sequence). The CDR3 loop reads CASSLRRGGDGYTF. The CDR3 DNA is TGTGCCAGCAGCCTAAGGCGGGGAGGGGATGGCTACACCTTC.

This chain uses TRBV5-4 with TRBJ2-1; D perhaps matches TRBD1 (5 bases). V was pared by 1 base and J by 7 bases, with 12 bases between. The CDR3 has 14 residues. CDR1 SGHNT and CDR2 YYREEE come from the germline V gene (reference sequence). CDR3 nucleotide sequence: TGTGCCAGCAGCTTGTTGGGGCCCAAGAATGAGCAGTTCTTC. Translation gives CASSLLGPKNEQFF.